These 27 T cell receptor beta chains came from one sample sequenced in a study of CD8 T cells in ankylosing spondylitis. MiXCR, applied by TCRdb to the 5' RACE reads, yields one record per CDR3 protein. The profile shows around 17,000 distinct CDR3 sequences, 8.2% of them singletons. Sample: blood. The source is a male donor with ankylosing spondylitis or in good health (not recorded which).

This clonotype was counted at least ten times. The J gene is TRBJ2-1, the V gene TRBV29-1; no firm D call. V was pared by 5 bases and J by 0 bases, with 11 bases between. The germline V gene has CDR1 SQVTM and CDR2 ANQGSEA. The CDR3 has 14 residues. CDR3 in amino acids: CSVLSPSSYNEQFF. The CDR3, as DNA: TGCAGCGTTCTTAGCCCGAGCTCCTACAATGAGCAGTTCTTC.

This clonotype occurred a few times. This sequence joins TRBV20-1 and TRBJ2-3; D might be TRBD1 (6 bases). The CDR3 runs 15 residues. With 3 bases removed from V and 2 bases from J, the gap between germline ends came to 15 bases. From germline, CDR1 is DFQATT and CDR2 SNEGSKA (reference sequence). The CDR3 region has the DNA TGCAGTGCTAGCTCCCTCGGGGACACCACAGATACGCAGTATTTT. Its protein product is CSASSLGDTTDTQYF.

The genes are TRBV6-6 and TRBJ2-1, with D unresolved. Germline CDR1 is MNHNY and CDR2 is SVGAGI (reference sequence). This CDR3 has 13 residues. V was cut by 0 bases and J by 6 bases, with 6 bases left in between. Here the CDR3 reads CASSYSNFNEQFF. CDR3 bases: TGTGCCAGCAGTTACTCGAATTTCAATGAGCAGTTCTTC.

The table lists this clonotype with many counts. V gene TRBV5-1 combines with J gene TRBJ2-1, with D possibly matching TRBD2 (7 bases). V was trimmed by 3 bases and J by 9 bases, leaving 16 bases between them. The CDR3 totals 14 residues. Germline V CDR1 and CDR2: SGHRS, YFSETQ. The CDR3 DNA sequence: TGCGCCAGCAGCTCCGGACTAGGGGGGGGTGAGCAGTTCTTC. Its protein product is CASSSGLGGGEQFF.

This clonotype occurred many times. This chain joins TRBV3-1 and TRBJ1-3; a possible D gene is TRBD1 (6 bases). Per germline, CDR1 LGHDT and CDR2 YNNKEL (reference sequence). Between the trimmed V and J ends, which lost 5 bases and 5 bases, there was a span of 16 bases. This CDR3 has 15 amino acids. CDR3 amino acids: CASSKPTGGRNTIYF. CDR3 DNA: TGTGCCAGCAGCAAGCCGACAGGCGGGAGAAACACCATATATTTT.

This clonotype was seen at least ten times. As DNA, the CDR3 is TGCAGTGCCTACAGCTCTGGGGCCAACGTCCTGACTTTC. It is translated as CSAYSSGANVLTF. The rearrangement links TRBV20-1 to TRBJ2-6; D remains unclear. Germline V gives CDR1 DFQATT, CDR2 SNEGSKA (reference sequence). Trimming cost V 6 bases and J 0 bases, with 6 bases left between them. This CDR3 has 13 residues.

This clonotype turned up a few times. The CDR3 spells CASSPRGVTDTQYF. CDR3 DNA: TGTGCCAGCAGCCCCCGGGGGGTCACAGATACGCAGTATTTT. The J gene is TRBJ2-3, the V gene TRBV7-2; 7 bases align to TRBD2. Losses at the gene ends were 5 bases for V and 2 bases for J; bases not matched to a gene: 4. The CDR3 has 14 amino acids. Germline CDR1 is SGHTA and CDR2 is FQGNSA.

The gene calls are TRBV7-2 and TRBJ2-2; the match to TRBD2 covers 8 bases. V lost 5 bases to trimming and J lost 4 bases; unmatched junction nucleotides: 9. The CDR3 covers 16 residues. Germline-derived CDR1 and CDR2 are SGHTA and FQGNSA. The CDR3 DNA reads TGTGCCAGCAGCGCGAAGACTAGCGCGGGCACCGGGGAGCTGTTTTTT. Amino acids: CASSAKTSAGTGELFF.

This clonotype has ten or more counts. This chain joins TRBV6-5 and TRBJ2-7; no reliable D call. The CDR3 totals 13 residues. CDR1 is MNHEY, CDR2 SVGAGI, per germline. V lost 6 bases and J lost 0, with 9 bases in between. The CDR3 region has the DNA TGTGCCAGCAGCCCTGACAACTCCTACGAGCAGTACTTC. Translation gives CASSPDNSYEQYF.

In its sample, this clonotype was seen many times. The genes are TRBV12-3 or TRBV12-4 and TRBJ2-7, with 11 positions matching TRBD1. The CDR3 spans 15 residues. J gave up 4 bases and V 3 bases, and 5 bases lay outside the gene matches. The CDR3 is CASSFLGTGGYEQYF. The CDR3 bases are TGTGCCAGCAGTTTTCTGGGGACAGGGGGGTACGAGCAGTACTTC.

This clonotype showed up many times. The CDR3 protein is CASSEGGNEQFF. The CDR3 coding sequence is TGTGCCAGCAGTGAAGGGGGGAATGAGCAGTTCTTC. The rearrangement uses TRBV6-1 and TRBJ2-1; possibly TRBD1 or TRBD2 for D (5 bases each). CDR3 size: 12 residues. V was trimmed by 1 base and J by 7 bases, leaving 5 bases between them. The germline CDR1 and CDR2 sequences are MNHNS and SASEGT.

This clonotype was picked up many times. This chain uses TRBV12-3 or TRBV12-4 with TRBJ1-3; D might be TRBD1 (6 bases). V dropped 2 bases and J dropped 5 bases, with 10 bases sitting between them. CDR3 length: 14 residues. The CDR3 protein is CASSLSGGRNTIYF. The CDR3, as DNA: TGTGCCAGCAGTTTATCCGGGGGCAGAAACACCATATATTTT.

The rearrangement joins TRBV7-2 to TRBJ2-1; D ambiguous. Germline loops: CDR1 SGHTA, CDR2 FQGNSA. Deletions cut 0 bases from V and 8 bases from J, with 2 bases between. This CDR3 is 11 amino acids long. The CDR3: CASSLADEQFF. In nucleotides, the CDR3 is TGTGCCAGCAGCTTAGCTGATGAGCAGTTCTTC.

This clonotype appeared many times. The chain has TRBV7-2 and TRBJ1-1, with 7 nucleotides matching TRBD1. The CDR3 is 14 residues long. The ends lost 5 bases at V and 4 bases at J; junction bases unmatched: 7. Germline CDR1 and CDR2: SGHTA and FQGNSA. CDR3 sequence: CASSPGPGGTEAFF. CDR3 in DNA: TGTGCCAGCAGCCCAGGGCCAGGGGGCACTGAAGCTTTCTTT. Full variable domain (missing parts from reference TRBV7-2 and TRBJ1-1): GAGVSQSPSNKVTEKGKDVELRCDPISGHTALYWYRQSLGQGLEFLIYFQGNSAPDKSGLPSDRFSAERTGGSVSTLTIQRTQQEDSAVYLCASSPGPGGTEAFFGQGTRLTVV.

There are many counts of this clonotype. V gene TRBV12-3 or TRBV12-4 combines with J gene TRBJ2-5; 13 positions match TRBD2. The CDR3 runs to 18 residues. The trim removed 1 base at V and 0 bases at J, leaving 5 bases unmatched. The CDR3 region is CASSLEGLAGAYQETQYF. The DNA for the CDR3 is TGTGCCAGCAGTTTAGAAGGACTAGCGGGGGCCTACCAAGAGACCCAGTACTTC.

The V gene is TRBV21-1, the J gene TRBJ2-7; the table's D gene call, TRBD1, was not cross checked with the DNA. TRBV21-1 counts as a pseudogene. The CDR3 contains 14 residues. The CDR3 DNA sequence: TGTGCCAGCAGCTCCCGGGACAGGGCCTCCGAGCAGTACGTC. Its protein product is CASSSRDRASEQYV.

This clonotype showed up many times. The genes are TRBV25-1 and TRBJ2-3; D may be TRBD1 or TRBD2 (5 bases each). Trimming took 2 bases from V and 5 from J, leaving 11 bases between them. The CDR3 runs 14 residues. Germline values: CDR1 MGHDK, CDR2 SYGVNS. This chain's CDR3 is CASSEGTREDTQYF. CDR3 DNA sequence: TGTGCCAGCAGTGAAGGGACCAGAGAAGATACGCAGTATTTT.

This clonotype was picked up many times. V gene TRBV10-3 combines with J gene TRBJ2-5; 8 bases line up with TRBD2. V lost 5 bases, J lost 5 bases, and 4 bases stayed unmatched. Germline CDR1 is ENHRY and CDR2 is SYGVKD. The CDR3 has 13 residues. In DNA form, the CDR3 reads TGTGCCATCAGTCTCAGCGGGGGCGAGACCCAGTACTTC. It encodes CAISLSGGETQYF.

This clonotype was counted at least ten times. The chain employs TRBV7-9 and TRBJ2-5; weak D call: TRBD1 (6 bases). CDR3 length: 15 amino acids. Per the germline V gene, CDR1 is SEHNR and CDR2 is FQNEAQ (reference sequence). Trimming shortened V by 3 bases and J by 5 bases, and 16 bases separated the two germline ends. The CDR3: CASSFHRDPGETQYF. The DNA for the CDR3 is TGTGCCAGCAGCTTCCACAGGGACCCTGGGGAGACCCAGTACTTC.

This clonotype was picked up a small number of times. The chain carries TRBV21-1 and TRBJ1-5; the D call TRBD1 from the table was never checked on the DNA. TRBV21-1 is described as a pseudogene. There are 15 residues in the CDR3. This chain's CDR3 is CASSSEDSPNQPQHF. The CDR3 DNA follows: TGTGCCAGCAGCTCAGAGGACAGTCCTAATCAGCCCCAGCATTTT.

This clonotype was picked up many times. The chain joins TRBV10-3 to TRBJ2-7; D uncertain. The CDR3 loop spans 14 amino acids. V shed 0 bases and J shed 5 bases, with 11 bases lying between them. Germline CDR1 and CDR2: ENHRY and SYGVKD. The CDR3 DNA reads as TGTGCCATCAGTGAGTCGATAGGGTCCCACGAGCAGTACGTC. Translated, it gives CAISESIGSHEQYV.

The chain couples TRBV21-1 to TRBJ2-5; the DNA was not used to check the table's D call, TRBD1. TRBV21-1 is a listed pseudogene. The CDR3 consists of 19 residues. The CDR3 DNA reads TGTGCCAGCAGCAAAAAGCGCCCTGGGGCAGTCACCCCTCAAGAGACCCAGTACTTC. Translated: CASSKKRPGAVTPQETQYF.

This rearrangement joins TRBV21-1 to TRBJ1-6. TRBV21-1 corresponds to a pseudogene. The CDR3 totals 15 residues. CDR3 sequence: CASSNGLGCNSPLHF. The CDR3 region has the DNA TGTGCCAGCAGCAACGGGTTAGGGTGCAATTCACCCCTCCACTTT.

This clonotype was found many times. The chain has TRBV20-1 and TRBJ1-2; TRBD1 aligns across 7 bases. J was trimmed by 8 bases and V by 6 bases; bases with no gene match: 12. The CDR3 spans 13 residues. In germline, CDR1 is DFQATT, CDR2 SNEGSKA (reference sequence). The CDR3 DNA reads TGCAGTGCCACCGGGACAGTAGGTTTAGGCTACACCTTC. Protein sequence: CSATGTVGLGYTF.

This clonotype has more than one count but fewer than ten. The chain carries TRBV7-2 and TRBJ2-7, with D perhaps matching TRBD2 (5 bases). In germline, CDR1 is SGHTA, CDR2 FQGNSA. Between the trimmed V and J ends, which lost 4 bases and 6 bases, there was a span of 7 bases. CDR3 length: 11 residues. The CDR3 DNA reads TGTGCCAGCAGCTCGGGAATCGAGCAGTACGTC. Translating it yields CASSSGIEQYV.

This clonotype was counted at least ten times. V usage is TRBV29-1 and J usage is TRBJ2-7, with TRBD2 matching 7 bases. The CDR3 length is 13 residues. Trimming took 6 bases from V and 6 from J; bases not matched to a gene: 11. Germline CDR1 is SQVTM and CDR2 is ANQGSEA. CDR3 sequence (DNA): TGCAGCGTCGGGGGGAAGGCGGGCCGCGAGCAGTACTTC. This gives the protein CSVGGKAGREQYF.

The table lists this clonotype with many counts. This chain connects TRBV5-1 to TRBJ2-1; TRBD1 matches 8 bases. CDR1 is SGHRS and CDR2 is YFSETQ in the germline V gene. The CDR3 totals 16 residues. J was trimmed by 4 bases and V by 4 bases; bases with no gene match: 10. The CDR3 nucleotides are TGCGCCAGCAGCCCCGAGACAGGGGTCGGGTACAATGAGCAGTTCTTC. Amino acid sequence: CASSPETGVGYNEQFF.